A single sample gave rise to the 15 T cell receptor beta chains below, sequenced in a study of T cell responses to AZD1222 COVID-19 vaccine. The data were produced by immunoSEQ multiplex PCR, yet TCRdb's version contains in-frame clones alone and is incomplete. The repertoire holds about 130,000 clones, roughly 90% seen once, with 1.9% in the top ten. The sample consisted of peripheral blood, taken on day 0 of AZD1222 vaccination. The receptors derive from an adult in good health.

The rearrangement uses TRBV19 and TRBJ1-1, with a weak D call TRBD1 (6 bases). V lost 5 bases, J lost 0 bases, and 13 bases lay in between. Germline lookup yields CDR1 LNHDA and CDR2 SQIVND (reference sequence). This CDR3 contains 15 residues. The CDR3 region is CASSSHRDMNTEAFF. The CDR3 DNA is TGTGCCAGTAGTTCGCACAGGGATATGAACACTGAAGCTTTCTTT.

This clone was detected once. The rearrangement links TRBV5-6 to TRBJ1-4, with D unclear. There are 14 residues in the CDR3. Germline assignment: CDR1 SGHDT and CDR2 YYEEEE. Trimming removed 2 bases from V and 4 bases from J, with 9 bases in between. CDR3 bases: TGTGCCAGCAGCTTACAGAGAATTAATGAAAAACTGTTTTTT. It is translated as CASSLQRINEKLFF.

The rearrangement links TRBV15 to TRBJ1-2, with D possibly being TRBD1 (5 bases). The V and J ends lost 5 bases and 5 bases respectively, with 18 bases between them. Germline CDR1 LNHNV, CDR2 YYDKDF (reference sequence). The CDR3 is made up of 15 amino acids. In nucleotides, the CDR3 is TGTGCCACCAGCGGGACCGGGGCTCTACTATATGGCTACACCTTC. It is translated as CATSGTGALLYGYTF.

In DNA, the CDR3 is TGTGCCAGCAGCTTTGTTAGGGCAACTAATGAAAAACTGTTTTTT. Translation: CASSFVRATNEKLFF. The rearrangement uses TRBV5-5 and TRBJ1-4; the D is unclear. CDR3 length equals 15 residues. CDR1 and CDR2 (germline): SGHKS, YYEKEE (reference sequence). The V gene lost 2 bases and the J gene lost 0 bases, with 8 bases spanning the gap.

The chain uses TRBV19 and TRBJ1-2; D perhaps matches TRBD1 (6 bases). Trimming shortened V by 5 bases and J by 4 bases, and 17 bases separated the two germline ends. Germline V gene sequence: CDR1 LNHDA, CDR2 SQIVND (reference sequence). This CDR3 is built from 15 residues. The CDR3 DNA follows: TGTGCCAGTAGTTCCTACCGGGACAACTCCTATGGCTACACCTTC. Its translation is CASSSYRDNSYGYTF.

The V call is TRBV28, the J call TRBJ1-1, with no clear D. CDR3 length: 13 residues. CDR1 is MDHEN, CDR2 SYDVKM, per germline. Deletions cut 7 bases from V and 3 bases from J, with 12 bases between. CDR3 bases: TGTGCCAGCAAGGTGGTGCGGGACACTGAAGCTTTCTTT. It translates to CASKVVRDTEAFF. The full variable domain, its missing parts supplied by reference TRBV28 and TRBJ1-1, is DVKVTQSSRYLVKRTGEKVFLECVQDMDHENMFWYRQDPGLGLRLIYFSYDVKMKEKGDIPEGYSVSREKKERFSLILESASTNQTSMYLCASKVVRDTEAFFGQGTRLTVV.

This clone was counted a few times. The chain has TRBV4-2 and TRBJ1-3, with 8 bases that match TRBD1. The CDR3 runs 21 residues. Germline lookup yields CDR1 LGHNA and CDR2 YNFKEQ. V gave up 0 bases and J gave up 0 bases; unmatched junction bases: 16. CDR3 sequence: CASSQEGVAGGRLSSGNTIYF. The CDR3 DNA reads TGTGCCAGCAGCCAAGAGGGTGTCGCAGGGGGCCGTTTAAGCTCTGGAAACACCATATATTTT.

J is TRBJ2-2 and V is TRBV21-1; the table calls TRBD2, which could not be checked here. TRBV21-1 is annotated as a pseudogene. The CDR3 is 14 amino acids. In DNA form, the CDR3 reads TGTGCCAGCAGCAAAGCTCCGGGAGCCGGGGAGCTGTTTTTT. This encodes CASSKAPGAGELFF.

This clone was counted only a few times. The rearrangement uses TRBV28 and TRBJ1-1; 7 bases are a match to TRBD1. V lost 6 bases, J lost 4 bases, and 8 bases stayed unmatched. Germline V CDR1 and CDR2: MDHEN, SYDVKM. This CDR3 has 14 amino acids. The DNA of the CDR3 is TGTGCCAGCAGGGTGACAGGGTCAATCACTGAAGCTTTCTTT. The encoded protein is CASRVTGSITEAFF.

The chain links TRBV30 to TRBJ1-1; 8 bases are a match to TRBD1. J was trimmed by 4 bases and V by 1 base; bases with no gene match: 2. CDR3 length equals 13 residues. Germline CDR1 and CDR2: GTSNPN and SVGIG (reference sequence). The DNA for the CDR3 is TGTGCCTGGAGTGCCGGACAGGGCACTGAAGCTTTCTTT. Translated, it gives CAWSAGQGTEAFF.

This sequence joins TRBV29-1 and TRBJ1-1; maybe TRBD1 (5 bases). Trimming removed 7 bases from V and 4 bases from J, with 13 bases in between. The CDR3 is made up of 12 amino acids. Germline-derived CDR1 and CDR2 are SQVTM and ANQGSEA. Here the CDR3 reads CSGRRGGTEAFF. CDR3 nucleotides: TGCAGCGGCAGACGGGGGGGCACTGAAGCTTTCTTT.

The chain uses TRBV7-2 and TRBJ1-2, with D perhaps matching TRBD1 (5 bases). The germline V gene encodes CDR1 SGHTA and CDR2 FQGNSA. CDR3 length: 13 amino acids. V gave up 6 bases and J gave up 3 bases, with 11 bases separating them. This CDR3 reads CASRLTGHYGYTF. The CDR3 region has the DNA TGTGCCAGCAGACTCACAGGCCACTATGGCTACACCTTC.

The V gene is TRBV7-9, the J gene TRBJ1-1, with D unresolved. V was pared by 1 base and J by 1 base, with 10 bases between. The CDR3 length is 15 residues. CDR1 and CDR2 from the germline V gene are SEHNR and FQNEAQ (reference sequence). The CDR3 nucleotides read TGTGCCAGCAGCTTAGTAGGGCCGGGGAACACTGAAGCTTTCTTT. Residues: CASSLVGPGNTEAFF.

The gene calls are TRBV7-2 and TRBJ1-4; D is possibly TRBD1 (5 bases). V was cut by 1 base and J by 0 bases, with 9 bases left in between. Germline V gene data show CDR1 as SGHTA and CDR2 as FQGNSA. This CDR3 comprises 16 residues. The CDR3 sequence: CASSLGGGTTNEKLFF. CDR3 sequence (DNA): TGTGCCAGCAGCTTAGGGGGGGGAACAACTAATGAAAAACTGTTTTTT. The full variable domain, with the rest looked up from reference TRBV7-2 and TRBJ1-4, is GAGVSQSPSNKVTEKGKDVELRCDPISGHTALYWYRQSLGQGLEFLIYFQGNSAPDKSGLPSDRFSAERTGGSVSTLTIQRTQQEDSAVYLCASSLGGGTTNEKLFFGSGTQLSVL.

A single count supports this clone. V is TRBV2 and J is TRBJ1-4; D might be TRBD1 (5 bases). The V and J ends lost 4 bases and 0 bases respectively, with 6 bases between them. The CDR3 covers 14 residues. CDR1 SNHLY and CDR2 FYNNEI come from the germline V gene. CDR3 nucleotide sequence: TGTGCCAGCAGTGGGGGGACAACTAATGAAAAACTGTTTTTT. As protein: CASSGGTTNEKLFF.